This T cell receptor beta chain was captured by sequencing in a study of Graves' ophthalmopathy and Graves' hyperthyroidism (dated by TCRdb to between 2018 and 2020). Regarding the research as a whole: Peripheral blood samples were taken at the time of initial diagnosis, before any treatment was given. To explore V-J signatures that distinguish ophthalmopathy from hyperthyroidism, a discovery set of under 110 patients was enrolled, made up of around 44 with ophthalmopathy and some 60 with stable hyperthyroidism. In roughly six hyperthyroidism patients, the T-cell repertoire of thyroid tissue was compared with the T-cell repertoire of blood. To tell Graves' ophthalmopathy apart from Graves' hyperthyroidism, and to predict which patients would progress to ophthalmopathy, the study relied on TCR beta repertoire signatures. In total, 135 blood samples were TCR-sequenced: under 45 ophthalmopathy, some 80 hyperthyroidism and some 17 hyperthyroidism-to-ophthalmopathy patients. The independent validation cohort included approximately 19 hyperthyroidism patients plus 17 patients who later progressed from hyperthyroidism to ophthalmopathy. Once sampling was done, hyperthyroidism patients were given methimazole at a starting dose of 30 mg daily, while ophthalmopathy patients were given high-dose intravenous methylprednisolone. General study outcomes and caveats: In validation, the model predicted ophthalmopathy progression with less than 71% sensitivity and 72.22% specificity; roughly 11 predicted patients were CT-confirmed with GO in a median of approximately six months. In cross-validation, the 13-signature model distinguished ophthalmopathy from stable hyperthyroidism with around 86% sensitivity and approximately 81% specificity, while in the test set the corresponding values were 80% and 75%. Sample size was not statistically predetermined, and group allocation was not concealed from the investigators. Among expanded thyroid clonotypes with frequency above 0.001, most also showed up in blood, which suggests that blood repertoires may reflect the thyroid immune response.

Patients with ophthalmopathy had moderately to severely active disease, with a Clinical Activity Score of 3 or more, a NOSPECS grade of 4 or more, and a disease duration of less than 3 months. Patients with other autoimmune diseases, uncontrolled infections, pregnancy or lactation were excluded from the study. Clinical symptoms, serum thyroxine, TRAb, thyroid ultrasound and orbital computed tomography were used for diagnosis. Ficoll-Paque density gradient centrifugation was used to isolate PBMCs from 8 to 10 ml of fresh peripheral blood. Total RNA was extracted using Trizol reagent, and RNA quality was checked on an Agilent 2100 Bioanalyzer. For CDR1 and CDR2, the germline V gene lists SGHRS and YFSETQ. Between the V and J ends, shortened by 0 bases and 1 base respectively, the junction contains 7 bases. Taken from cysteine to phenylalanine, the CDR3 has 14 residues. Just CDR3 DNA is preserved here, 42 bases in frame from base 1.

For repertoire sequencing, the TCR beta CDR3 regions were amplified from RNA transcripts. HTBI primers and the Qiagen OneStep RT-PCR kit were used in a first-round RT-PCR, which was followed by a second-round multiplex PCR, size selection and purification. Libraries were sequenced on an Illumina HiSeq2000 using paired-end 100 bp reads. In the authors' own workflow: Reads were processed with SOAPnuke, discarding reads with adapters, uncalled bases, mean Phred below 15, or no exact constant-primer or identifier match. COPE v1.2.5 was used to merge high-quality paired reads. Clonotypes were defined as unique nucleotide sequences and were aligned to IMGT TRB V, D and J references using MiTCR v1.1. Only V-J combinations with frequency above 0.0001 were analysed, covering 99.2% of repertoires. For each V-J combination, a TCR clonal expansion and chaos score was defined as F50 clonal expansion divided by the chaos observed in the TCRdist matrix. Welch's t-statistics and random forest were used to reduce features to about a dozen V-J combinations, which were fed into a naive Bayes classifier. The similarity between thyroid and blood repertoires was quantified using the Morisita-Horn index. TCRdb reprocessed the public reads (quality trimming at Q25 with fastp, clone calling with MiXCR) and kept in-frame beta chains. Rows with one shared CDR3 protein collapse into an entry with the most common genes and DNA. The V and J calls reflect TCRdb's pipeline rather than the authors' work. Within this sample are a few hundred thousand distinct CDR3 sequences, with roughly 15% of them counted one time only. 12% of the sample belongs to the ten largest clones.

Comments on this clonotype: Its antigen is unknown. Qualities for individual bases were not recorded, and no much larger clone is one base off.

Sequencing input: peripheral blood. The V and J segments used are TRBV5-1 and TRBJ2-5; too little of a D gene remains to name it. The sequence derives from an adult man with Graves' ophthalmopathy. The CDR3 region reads CASSLEVPQETQYF. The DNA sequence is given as TGCGCCAGCAGCTTGGAAGTGCCCCAAGAGACCCAGTACTTC.